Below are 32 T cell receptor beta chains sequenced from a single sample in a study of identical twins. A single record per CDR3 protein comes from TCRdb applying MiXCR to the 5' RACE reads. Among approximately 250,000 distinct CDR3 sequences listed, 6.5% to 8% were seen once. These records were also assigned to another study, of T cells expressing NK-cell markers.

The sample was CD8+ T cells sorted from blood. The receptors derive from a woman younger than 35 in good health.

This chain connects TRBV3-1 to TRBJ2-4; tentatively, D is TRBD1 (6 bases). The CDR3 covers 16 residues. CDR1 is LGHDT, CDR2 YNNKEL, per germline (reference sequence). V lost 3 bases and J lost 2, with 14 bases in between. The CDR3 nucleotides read TGTGCCAGCAGCCAGATCTACAGGGACACCAAAAACATTCAGTACTTC. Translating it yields CASSQIYRDTKNIQYF.

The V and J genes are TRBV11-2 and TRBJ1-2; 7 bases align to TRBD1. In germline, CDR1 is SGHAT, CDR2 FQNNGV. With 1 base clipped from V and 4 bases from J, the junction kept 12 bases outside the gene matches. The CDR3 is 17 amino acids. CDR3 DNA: TGTGCCAGCAGCTTAGTCCCCGGGACAGACTTAATCTATGGCTACACCTTC. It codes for CASSLVPGTDLIYGYTF.

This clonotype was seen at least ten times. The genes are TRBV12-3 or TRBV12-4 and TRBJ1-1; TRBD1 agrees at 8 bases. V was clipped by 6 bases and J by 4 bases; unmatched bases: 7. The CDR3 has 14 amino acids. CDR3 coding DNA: TGTGCCAGCAGCCCGGGACAGGTTTCCACTGAAGCTTTCTTT. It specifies CASSPGQVSTEAFF.

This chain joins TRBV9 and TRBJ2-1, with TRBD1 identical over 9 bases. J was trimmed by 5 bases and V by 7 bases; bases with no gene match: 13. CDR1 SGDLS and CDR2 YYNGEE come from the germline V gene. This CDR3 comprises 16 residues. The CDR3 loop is CASSDGAGQGNNEQFF. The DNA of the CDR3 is TGTGCCAGCTCAGATGGGGCGGGACAGGGCAACAATGAGCAGTTCTTC. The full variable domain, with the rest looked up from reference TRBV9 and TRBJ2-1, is DSGVTQTPKHLITATGQRVTLRCSPRSGDLSVYWYQQSLDQGLQFLIQYYNGEERAKGNILERFSAQQFPDLHSELNLSSLELGDSALYFCASSDGAGQGNNEQFFGPGTRLTVL.

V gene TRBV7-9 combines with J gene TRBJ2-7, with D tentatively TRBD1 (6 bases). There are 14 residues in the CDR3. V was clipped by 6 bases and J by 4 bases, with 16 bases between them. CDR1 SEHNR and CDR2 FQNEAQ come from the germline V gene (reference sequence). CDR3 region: CASSSTSDRYEQYF. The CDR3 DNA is TGTGCCAGCAGTTCCACTTCGGACAGATACGAGCAGTACTTC.

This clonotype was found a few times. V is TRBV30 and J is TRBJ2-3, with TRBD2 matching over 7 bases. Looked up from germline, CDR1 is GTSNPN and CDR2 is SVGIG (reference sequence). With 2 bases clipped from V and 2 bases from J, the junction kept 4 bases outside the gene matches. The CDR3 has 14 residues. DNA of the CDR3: TGTGCCTGGAGTACCCTAGCGGACACAGATACGCAGTATTTT. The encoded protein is CAWSTLADTDTQYF.

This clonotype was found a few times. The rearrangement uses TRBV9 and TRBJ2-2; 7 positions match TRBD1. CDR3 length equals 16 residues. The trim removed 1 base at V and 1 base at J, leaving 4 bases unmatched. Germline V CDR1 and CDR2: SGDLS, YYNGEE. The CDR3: CASSVWDSWNTGELFF. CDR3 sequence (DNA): TGTGCCAGCAGCGTATGGGACAGTTGGAACACCGGGGAGCTGTTTTTT.

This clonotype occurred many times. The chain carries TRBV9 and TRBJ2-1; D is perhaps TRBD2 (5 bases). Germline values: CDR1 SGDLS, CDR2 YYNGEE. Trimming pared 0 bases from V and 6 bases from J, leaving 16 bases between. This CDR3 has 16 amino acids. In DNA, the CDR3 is TGTGCCAGCAGCGTAGTAGACTACTCTTATCCCAATGAGCAGTTCTTC. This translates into CASSVVDYSYPNEQFF.

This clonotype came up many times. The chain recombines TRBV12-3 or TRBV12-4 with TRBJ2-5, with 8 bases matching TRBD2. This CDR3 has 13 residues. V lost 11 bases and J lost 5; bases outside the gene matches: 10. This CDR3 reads CAVRTGGAETQYF. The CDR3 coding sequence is TGTGCCGTACGGACGGGGGGGGCGGAGACCCAGTACTTC.

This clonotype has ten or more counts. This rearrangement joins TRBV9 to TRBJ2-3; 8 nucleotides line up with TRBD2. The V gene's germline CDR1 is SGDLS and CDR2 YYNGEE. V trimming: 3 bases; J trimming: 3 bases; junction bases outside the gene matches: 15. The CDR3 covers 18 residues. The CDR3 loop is CASSASPGRGPRTDTQYF. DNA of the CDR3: TGTGCCAGCAGCGCCTCCCCCGGGAGGGGCCCCCGGACAGATACGCAGTATTTT.

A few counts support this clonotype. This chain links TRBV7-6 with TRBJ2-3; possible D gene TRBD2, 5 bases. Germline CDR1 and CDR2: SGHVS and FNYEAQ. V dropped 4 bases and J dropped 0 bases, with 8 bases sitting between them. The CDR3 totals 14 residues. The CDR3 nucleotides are TGTGCCAGCAGCTCGGTAGCGAGCACAGATACGCAGTATTTT. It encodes CASSSVASTDTQYF.

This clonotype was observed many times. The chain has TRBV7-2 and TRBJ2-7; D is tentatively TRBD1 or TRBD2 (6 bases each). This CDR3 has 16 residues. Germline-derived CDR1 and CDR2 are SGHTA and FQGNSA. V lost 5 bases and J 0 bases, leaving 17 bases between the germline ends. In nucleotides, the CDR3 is TGTGCCAGCAGCCTAGTAGGGGGGACCCCCTCCTACGAGCAGTACTTC. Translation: CASSLVGGTPSYEQYF. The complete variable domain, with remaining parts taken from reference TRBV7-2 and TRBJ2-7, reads GAGVSQSPSNKVTEKGKDVELRCDPISGHTALYWYRQSLGQGLEFLIYFQGNSAPDKSGLPSDRFSAERTGGSVSTLTIQRTQQEDSAVYLCASSLVGGTPSYEQYFGPGTRLTVT.

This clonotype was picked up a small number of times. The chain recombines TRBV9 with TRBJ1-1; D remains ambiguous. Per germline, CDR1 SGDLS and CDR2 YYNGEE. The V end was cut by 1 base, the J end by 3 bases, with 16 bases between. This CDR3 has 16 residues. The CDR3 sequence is CASSVSANLAYTEAFF. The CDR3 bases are TGTGCCAGCAGCGTATCCGCAAACTTGGCCTACACTGAAGCTTTCTTT.

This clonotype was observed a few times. As DNA, the CDR3 is TGTGCTAGTGGTTTGGGGACTAGCGGGCGAAATGCGCAGTATTTT. Protein sequence: CASGLGTSGRNAQYF. This chain joins TRBV12-5 and TRBJ2-3, with 11 bases lining up with TRBD2. Germline V CDR1 and CDR2: LGHNT, FRNRAP. The CDR3 is 15 residues long. V lost 1 base to trimming and J lost 10 bases; unmatched junction nucleotides: 7.

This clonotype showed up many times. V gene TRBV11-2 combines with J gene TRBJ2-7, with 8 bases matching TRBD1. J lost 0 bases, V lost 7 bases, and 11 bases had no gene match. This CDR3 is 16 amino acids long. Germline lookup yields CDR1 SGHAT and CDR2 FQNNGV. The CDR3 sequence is CASTVNTGGSSYEQYF. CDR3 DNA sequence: TGTGCCAGCACCGTAAATACAGGGGGGAGCTCCTACGAGCAGTACTTC. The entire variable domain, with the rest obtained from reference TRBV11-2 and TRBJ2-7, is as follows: EAGVAQSPRYKIIEKRQSVAFWCNPISGHATLYWYQQILGQGPKLLIQFQNNGVVDDSQLPKDRFSAERLKGVDSTLKIQPAKLEDSAVYLCASTVNTGGSSYEQYFGPGTRLTVT.

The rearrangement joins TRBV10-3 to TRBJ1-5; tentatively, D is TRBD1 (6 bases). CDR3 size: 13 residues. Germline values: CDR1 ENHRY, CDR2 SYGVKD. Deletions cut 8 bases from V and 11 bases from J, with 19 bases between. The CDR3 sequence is CAISEGQSGAQHF. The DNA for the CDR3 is TGTGCCATCTCGGAGGGGCAGTCAGGGGCCCAGCATTTT.

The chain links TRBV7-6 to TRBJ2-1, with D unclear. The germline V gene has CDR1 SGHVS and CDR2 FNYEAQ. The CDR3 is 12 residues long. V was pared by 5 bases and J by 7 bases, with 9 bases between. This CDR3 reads CASSQTGNEQFF. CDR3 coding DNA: TGTGCCAGCAGCCAGACGGGTAATGAGCAGTTCTTC.

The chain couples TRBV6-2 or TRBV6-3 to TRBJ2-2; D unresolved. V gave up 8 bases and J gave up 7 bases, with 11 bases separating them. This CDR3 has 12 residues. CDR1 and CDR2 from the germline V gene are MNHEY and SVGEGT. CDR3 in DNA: TGTGCCAGCGAAGAGAGGATCGGGGAGCTGTTTTTT. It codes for CASEERIGELFF.

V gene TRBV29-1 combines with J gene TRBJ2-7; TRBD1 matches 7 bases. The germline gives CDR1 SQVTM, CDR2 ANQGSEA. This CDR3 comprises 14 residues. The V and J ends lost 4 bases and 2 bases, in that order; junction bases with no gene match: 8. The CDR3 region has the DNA TGCAGCGTTGCGGTCGCAGGGGGACCCTACGAGCAGTACTTC. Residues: CSVAVAGGPYEQYF.

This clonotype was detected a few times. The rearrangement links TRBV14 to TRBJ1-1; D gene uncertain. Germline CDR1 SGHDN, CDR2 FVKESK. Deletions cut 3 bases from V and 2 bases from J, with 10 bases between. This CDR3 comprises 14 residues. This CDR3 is CASSQVLDNTEAFF. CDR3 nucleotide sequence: TGTGCCAGCAGCCAGGTTTTGGACAACACTGAAGCTTTCTTT.

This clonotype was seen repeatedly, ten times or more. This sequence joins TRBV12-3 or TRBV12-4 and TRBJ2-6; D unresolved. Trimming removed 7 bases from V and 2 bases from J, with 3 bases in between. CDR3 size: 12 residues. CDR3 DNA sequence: TGTGCCAGCACTCCTGGGGCCAACGTCCTGACTTTC. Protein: CASTPGANVLTF.

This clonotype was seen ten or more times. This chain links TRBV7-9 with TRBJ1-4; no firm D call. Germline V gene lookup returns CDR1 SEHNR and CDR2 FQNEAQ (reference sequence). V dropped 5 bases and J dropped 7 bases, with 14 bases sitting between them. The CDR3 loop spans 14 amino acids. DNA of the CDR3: TGTGCCAGCAGCCCGCCGGGGTTCGGTGAAAAACTGTTTTTT. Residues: CASSPPGFGEKLFF.

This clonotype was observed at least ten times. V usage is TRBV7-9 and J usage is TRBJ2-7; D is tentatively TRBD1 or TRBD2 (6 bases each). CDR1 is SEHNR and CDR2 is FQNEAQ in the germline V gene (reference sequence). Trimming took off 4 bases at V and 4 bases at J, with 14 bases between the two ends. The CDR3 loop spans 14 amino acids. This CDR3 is CASSSQTGAYEQYF. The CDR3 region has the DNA TGTGCCAGCAGCTCGCAGACGGGGGCTTACGAGCAGTACTTC. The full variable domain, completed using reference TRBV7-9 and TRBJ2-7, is DTGVSQNPRHKITKRGQNVTFRCDPISEHNRLYWYRQTLGQGPEFLTYFQNEAQLEKSRLLSDRFSAERPKGSFSTLEIQRTEQGDSAMYLCASSSQTGAYEQYFGPGTRLTVT.

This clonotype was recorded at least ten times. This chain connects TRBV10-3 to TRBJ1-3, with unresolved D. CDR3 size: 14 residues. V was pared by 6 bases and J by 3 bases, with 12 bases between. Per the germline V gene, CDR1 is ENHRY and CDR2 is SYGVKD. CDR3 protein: CAIRHGGLGNTIYF. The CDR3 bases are TGTGCCATCAGACACGGAGGGCTTGGAAACACCATATATTTT.

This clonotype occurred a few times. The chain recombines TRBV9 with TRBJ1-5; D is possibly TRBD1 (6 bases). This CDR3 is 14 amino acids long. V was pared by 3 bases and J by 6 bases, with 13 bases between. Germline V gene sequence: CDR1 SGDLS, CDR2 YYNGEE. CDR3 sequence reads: CASSDSGTLQPQHF. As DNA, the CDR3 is TGTGCCAGCAGCGACTCCGGGACACTTCAGCCCCAGCATTTT.

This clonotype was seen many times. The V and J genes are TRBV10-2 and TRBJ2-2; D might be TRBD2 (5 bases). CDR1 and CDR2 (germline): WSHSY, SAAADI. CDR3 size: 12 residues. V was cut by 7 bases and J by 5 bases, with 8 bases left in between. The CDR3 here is CASTGITGELFF. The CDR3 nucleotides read TGCGCCAGCACCGGGATAACCGGGGAGCTGTTTTTT.

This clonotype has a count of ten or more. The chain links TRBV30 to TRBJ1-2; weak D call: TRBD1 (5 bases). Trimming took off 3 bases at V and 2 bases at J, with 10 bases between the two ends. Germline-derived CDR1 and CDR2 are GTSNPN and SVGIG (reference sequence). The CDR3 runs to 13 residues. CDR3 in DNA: TGTGCCTGGAGCTTACAGGAGAACTATGGCTACACCTTC. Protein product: CAWSLQENYGYTF. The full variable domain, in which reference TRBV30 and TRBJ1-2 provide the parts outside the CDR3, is SQTIHQWPATLVQPVGSPLSLECTVEGTSNPNLYWYRQAAGRGLQLLFYSVGIGQISSEVPQNLSASRPQDRQFILSSKKLLLSDSGFYLCAWSLQENYGYTFGSGTRLTVV.

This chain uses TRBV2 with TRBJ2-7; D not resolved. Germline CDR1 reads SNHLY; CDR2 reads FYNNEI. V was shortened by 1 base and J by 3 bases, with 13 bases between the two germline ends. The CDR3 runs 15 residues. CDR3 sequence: CASSEVVRMHYEQYF. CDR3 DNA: TGTGCCAGCAGTGAAGTGGTCAGAATGCACTACGAGCAGTACTTC.

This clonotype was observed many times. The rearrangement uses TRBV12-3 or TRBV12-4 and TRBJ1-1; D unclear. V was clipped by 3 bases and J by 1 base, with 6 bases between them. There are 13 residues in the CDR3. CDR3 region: CASSLGPNTEAFF. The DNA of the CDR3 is TGTGCCAGCAGTTTGGGCCCGAACACTGAAGCTTTCTTT.

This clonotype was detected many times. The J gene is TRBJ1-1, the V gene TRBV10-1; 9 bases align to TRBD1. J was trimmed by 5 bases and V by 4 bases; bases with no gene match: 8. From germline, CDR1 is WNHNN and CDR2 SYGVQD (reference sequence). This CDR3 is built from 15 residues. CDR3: CASSARQGGTTEAFF. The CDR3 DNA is TGCGCCAGCAGTGCCCGACAGGGGGGGACTACTGAAGCTTTCTTT.

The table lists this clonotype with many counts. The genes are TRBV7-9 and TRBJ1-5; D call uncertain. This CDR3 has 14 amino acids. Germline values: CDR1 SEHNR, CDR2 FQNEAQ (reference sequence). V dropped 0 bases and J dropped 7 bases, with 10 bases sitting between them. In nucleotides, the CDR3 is TGTGCCAGCAGCTTAGCTGCTTTTTCGCAGCCCCAGCATTTT. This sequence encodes CASSLAAFSQPQHF. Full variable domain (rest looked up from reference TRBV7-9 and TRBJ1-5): DTGVSQNPRHKITKRGQNVTFRCDPISEHNRLYWYRQTLGQGPEFLTYFQNEAQLEKSRLLSDRFSAERPKGSFSTLEIQRTEQGDSAMYLCASSLAAFSQPQHFGDGTRLSIL.

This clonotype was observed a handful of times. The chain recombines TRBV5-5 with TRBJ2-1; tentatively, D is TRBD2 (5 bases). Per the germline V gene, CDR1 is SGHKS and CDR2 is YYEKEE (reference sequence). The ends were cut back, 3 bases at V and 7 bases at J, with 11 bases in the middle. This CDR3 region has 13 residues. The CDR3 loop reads CASSSGVSNEQFF. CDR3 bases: TGTGCCAGCAGCTCCGGGGTTTCAAATGAGCAGTTCTTC.